The 5 T cell receptor beta chains below were found in one sample sequenced in a study of cytomegalovirus exposure and HLA in healthy donors. The PCR ran on 60 Vbeta and 13 Jbeta primers. The assay was immunoSEQ multiplex PCR, and TCRdb's table has in-frame clones only and misses some. The table lists 95,000 to 110,000 clones. What was sequenced was PBMCs. These TCRs come from a man in his forties in good health and CMV-seronegative.

The CDR3 region is CASSAGYSNQPQHF. The CDR3 DNA reads as TGTGCCAGCAGTGCAGGGTATAGCAATCAGCCCCAGCATTTT. The chain couples TRBV6-1 to TRBJ1-5; D might be TRBD1 (5 bases). The CDR3 is 14 residues long. Germline values: CDR1 MNHNS, CDR2 SASEGT. V lost 4 bases to trimming and J lost 0 bases, with 7 bases between them.

The V gene is TRBV18, the J gene TRBJ2-5; D possibly corresponds to TRBD1 (6 bases). In germline, CDR1 is KGHSH, CDR2 LQKENI. V lost 3 bases to trimming and J lost 5 bases, with 10 bases between them. The CDR3 consists of 13 residues. CDR3 region: CASSPRQEETQYF. The CDR3 bases are TGTGCCAGCTCACCCAGACAGGAGGAGACCCAGTACTTC.

The genes are TRBV7-6 and TRBJ2-1; no definite D call. Deletions cut 0 bases from V and 7 bases from J, with 13 bases between. Germline V lookup: CDR1 SGHVS, CDR2 FNYEAQ. The CDR3 contains 15 residues. CDR3 region: CASSLALNLENEQFF. The CDR3 nucleotides read TGTGCCAGCAGCTTAGCGCTTAACCTTGAGAATGAGCAGTTCTTC.

The rearrangement uses TRBV7-2 and TRBJ1-2; 9 bases agree with TRBD1. CDR1 is SGHTA and CDR2 is FQGNSA in the germline V gene. The ends lost 3 bases at V and 6 bases at J; junction bases unmatched: 11. The CDR3 is 16 amino acids. CDR3: CASSFTGTGYGDGYTF. CDR3 coding DNA: TGTGCCAGCAGCTTCACCGGGACAGGGTATGGAGATGGCTACACCTTC.

Here the CDR3 reads CASSQVGGFTEAFF. The CDR3 DNA sequence: TGCGCCAGCAGCCAAGTTGGGGGGTTTACTGAAGCTTTCTTT. This chain joins TRBV4-3 and TRBJ1-1, with TRBD1 as a possible D gene (5 bases). CDR3 length equals 14 residues. V was cut by 1 base and J by 5 bases, with 11 bases left in between. The germline gives CDR1 LGHNA, CDR2 YSLEER.